The entry below describes one T cell receptor (beta chain). Germline V gene data show CDR1 as SGHDT and CDR2 as YYEEEE. This CDR3 is built from 14 residues. Trimming stripped 9 bases from V and 4 bases from J, with 14 bases between. This entry comes from a study of blood T cell repertoires in COVID-19. Enrollment of patients from Seattle took place during active infection, with longitudinal follow-up. In the authors' workflow: Using reference gene primer amplification, nucleated cell counts were estimated. The protocol was immunoSEQ multiplex PCR, while the TCRdb copy is restricted to in-frame clones and leaves out a portion. V, J and clone size are those of that table, while D and trimming were read from the DNA. Of roughly 570,000 clones detected, around 90% appear once; the ten largest clones hold 7.8%.

Material for sequencing was peripheral blood. This rearrangement joins TRBV5-6 to TRBJ1-6, with TRBD1 as a possible D gene (6 bases). The sequence derives from a woman between 50 and 59 years old with COVID-19, enrolled during active disease. The CDR3 bases are TGTGCCACCCAATCAGGGGCTTATAATTCACCCCTCCACTTT. Its translation: CATQSGAYNSPLHF.